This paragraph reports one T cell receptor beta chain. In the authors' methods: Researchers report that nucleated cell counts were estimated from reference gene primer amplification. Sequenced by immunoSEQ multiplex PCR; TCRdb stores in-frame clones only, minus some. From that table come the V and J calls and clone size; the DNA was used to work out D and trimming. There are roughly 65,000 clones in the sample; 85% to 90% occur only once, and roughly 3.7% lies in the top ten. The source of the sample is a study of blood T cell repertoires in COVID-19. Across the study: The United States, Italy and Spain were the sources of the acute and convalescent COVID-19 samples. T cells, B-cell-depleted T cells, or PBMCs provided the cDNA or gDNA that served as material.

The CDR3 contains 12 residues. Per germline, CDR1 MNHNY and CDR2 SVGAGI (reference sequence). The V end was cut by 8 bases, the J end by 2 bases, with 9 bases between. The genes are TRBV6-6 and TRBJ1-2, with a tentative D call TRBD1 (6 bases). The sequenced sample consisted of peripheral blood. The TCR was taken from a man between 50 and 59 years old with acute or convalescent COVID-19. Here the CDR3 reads CASSDSNYGYTF. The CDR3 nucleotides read TGTGCCAGCTCGGACAGCAACTATGGCTACACCTTC.